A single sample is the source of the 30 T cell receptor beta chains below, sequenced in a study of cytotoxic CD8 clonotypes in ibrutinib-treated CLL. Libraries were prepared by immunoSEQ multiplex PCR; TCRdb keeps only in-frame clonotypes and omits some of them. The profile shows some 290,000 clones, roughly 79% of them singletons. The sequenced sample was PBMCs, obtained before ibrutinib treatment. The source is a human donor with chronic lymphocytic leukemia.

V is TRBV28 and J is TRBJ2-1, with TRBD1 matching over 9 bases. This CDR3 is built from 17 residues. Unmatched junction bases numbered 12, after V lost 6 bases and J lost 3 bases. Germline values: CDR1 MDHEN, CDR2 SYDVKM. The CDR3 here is CASRRVGQGRFYNEQFF. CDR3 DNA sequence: TGTGCCAGCAGGCGGGTGGGACAGGGTCGTTTCTACAATGAGCAGTTCTTC.

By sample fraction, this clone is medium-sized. Here the CDR3 reads CSAVGGYTF. In nucleotides, the CDR3 is TGCAGCGCCGTAGGCGGCTACACCTTC. The V call is TRBV29-1, the J call TRBJ1-2, with D unresolved. The germline V gene has CDR1 SQVTM and CDR2 ANQGSEA. V was pared by 7 bases and J by 8 bases, with 8 bases between. This CDR3 is 9 amino acids long.

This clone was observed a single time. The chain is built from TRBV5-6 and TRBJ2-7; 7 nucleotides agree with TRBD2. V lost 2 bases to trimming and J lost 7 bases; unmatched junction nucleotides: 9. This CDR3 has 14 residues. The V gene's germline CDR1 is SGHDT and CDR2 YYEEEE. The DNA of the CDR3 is TGTGCCAGCAGCTTTGGCGGGAGTCAAATAGAGCAGTACTTC. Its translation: CASSFGGSQIEQYF.

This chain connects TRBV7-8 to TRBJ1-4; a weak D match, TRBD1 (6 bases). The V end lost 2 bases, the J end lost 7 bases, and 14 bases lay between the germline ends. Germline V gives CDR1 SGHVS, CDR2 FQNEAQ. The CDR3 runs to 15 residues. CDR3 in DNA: TGTGCCAGCAGCTTATACGGGGGGCGCTTTGAAAAACTGTTTTTT. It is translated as CASSLYGGRFEKLFF.

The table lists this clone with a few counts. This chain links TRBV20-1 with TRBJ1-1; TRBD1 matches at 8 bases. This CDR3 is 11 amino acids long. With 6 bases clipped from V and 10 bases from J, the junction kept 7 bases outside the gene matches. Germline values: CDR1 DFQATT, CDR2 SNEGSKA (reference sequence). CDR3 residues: CSARQGWVAFF. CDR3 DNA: TGCAGTGCAAGACAGGGGTGGGTAGCTTTCTTT.

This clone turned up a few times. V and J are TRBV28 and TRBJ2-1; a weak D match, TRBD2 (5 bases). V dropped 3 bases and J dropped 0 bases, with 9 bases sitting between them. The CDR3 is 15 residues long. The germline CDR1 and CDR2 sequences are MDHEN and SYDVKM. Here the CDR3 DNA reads TGTGCCAGCAGTTTCATCCGGGACTCCTACAATGAGCAGTTCTTC. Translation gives CASSFIRDSYNEQFF.

This chain's CDR3 is CASSRDLEVDEQFF. The CDR3 nucleotides are TGTGCCAGCAGCCGGGACTTAGAGGTGGATGAGCAGTTCTTC. V gene TRBV2 combines with J gene TRBJ2-1, with D possibly being TRBD2 (6 bases). Germline assignment: CDR1 SNHLY and CDR2 FYNNEI. This CDR3 is 14 amino acids long. The V gene lost 6 bases and the J gene lost 8 bases, with 17 bases spanning the gap. Full variable domain (rest looked up from reference TRBV2 and TRBJ2-1): EPEVTQTPSHQVTQMGQEVILRCVPISNHLYFYWYRQILGQKVEFLVSFYNNEISEKSEIFDDQFSVERPDGSNFTLKIRSTKLEDSAMYFCASSRDLEVDEQFFGPGTRLTVL.

CDR3 loop: CASSSVGLISMVKNIQYF. DNA for the CDR3: TGTGCCAGCAGTTCGGTGGGCTTAATCTCCATGGTTAAAAACATTCAGTACTTC. The gene calls are TRBV28 and TRBJ2-4, with no clear D. The CDR3 has 18 residues. Per germline, CDR1 MDHEN and CDR2 SYDVKM. V was clipped by 4 bases and J by 4 bases, with 23 bases between them.

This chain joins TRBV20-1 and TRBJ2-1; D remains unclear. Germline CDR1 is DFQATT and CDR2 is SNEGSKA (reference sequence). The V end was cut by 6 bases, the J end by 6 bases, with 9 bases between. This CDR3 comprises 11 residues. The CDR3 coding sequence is TGCAGTGCCCCCTTCATCAATGAGCAGTTCTTC. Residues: CSAPFINEQFF.

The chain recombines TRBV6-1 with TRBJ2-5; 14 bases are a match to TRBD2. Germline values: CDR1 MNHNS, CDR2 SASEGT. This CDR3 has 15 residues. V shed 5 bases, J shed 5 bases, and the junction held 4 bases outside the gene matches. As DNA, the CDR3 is TGTGCCAGCAGTCTAGGACTAGCGGGAGGTGAGACCCAGTACTTC. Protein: CASSLGLAGGETQYF.

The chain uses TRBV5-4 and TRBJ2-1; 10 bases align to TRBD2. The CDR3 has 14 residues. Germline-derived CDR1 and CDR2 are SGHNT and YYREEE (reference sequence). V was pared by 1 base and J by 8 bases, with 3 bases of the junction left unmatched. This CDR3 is CASSLRTSGDEQFF. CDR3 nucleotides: TGTGCCAGCAGCTTGCGGACTAGCGGCGATGAGCAGTTCTTC.

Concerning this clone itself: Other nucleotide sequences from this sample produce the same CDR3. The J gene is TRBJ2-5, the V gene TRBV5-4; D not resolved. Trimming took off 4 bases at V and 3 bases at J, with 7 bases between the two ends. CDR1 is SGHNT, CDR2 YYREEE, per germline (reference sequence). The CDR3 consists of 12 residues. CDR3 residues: CASSRTEETQYF. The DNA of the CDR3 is TGTGCCAGCAGCCGGACGGAAGAGACCCAGTACTTC.

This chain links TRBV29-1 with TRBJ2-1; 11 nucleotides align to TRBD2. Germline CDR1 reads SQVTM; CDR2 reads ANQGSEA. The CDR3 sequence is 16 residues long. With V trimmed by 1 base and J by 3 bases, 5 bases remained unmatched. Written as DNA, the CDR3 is TGCAGCGTTGAAGGGACTAGCGGGCAAAACTACAATGAGCAGTTCTTC. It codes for CSVEGTSGQNYNEQFF.

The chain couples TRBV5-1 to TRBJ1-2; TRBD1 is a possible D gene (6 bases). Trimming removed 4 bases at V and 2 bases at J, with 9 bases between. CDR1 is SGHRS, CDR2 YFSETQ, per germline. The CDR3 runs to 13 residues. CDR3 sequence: CASSNTGNYGYTF. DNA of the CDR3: TGCGCCAGCAGCAACACAGGGAACTATGGCTACACCTTC.

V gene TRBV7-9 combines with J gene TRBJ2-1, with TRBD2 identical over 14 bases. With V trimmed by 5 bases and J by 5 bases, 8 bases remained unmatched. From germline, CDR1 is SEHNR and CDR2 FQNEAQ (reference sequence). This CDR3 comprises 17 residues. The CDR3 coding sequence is TGTGCCAGCAGCAGGCCCGGGACTAGCGGGGGTAACAATGAGCAGTTCTTC. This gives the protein CASSRPGTSGGNNEQFF.

CDR3 coding DNA: TGCGCCAGCAGCTCGGGGACTTCCCTTGGCGACTATGGCTACACCTTC. Its protein is CASSSGTSLGDYGYTF. V and J are TRBV5-1 and TRBJ1-2; D possibly corresponds to TRBD1 (5 bases). CDR3 size: 16 residues. Trimming removed 3 bases at V and 3 bases at J, with 18 bases between. Germline V gene lookup returns CDR1 SGHRS and CDR2 YFSETQ.

The CDR3 DNA sequence: TGTGCCAGCAGCTTAACAGCCTACACTGAAGCTTTCTTT. Translated: CASSLTAYTEAFF. The rearrangement uses TRBV11-3 and TRBJ1-1, with D unresolved. Germline CDR1 and CDR2: SGHNT and YENEEA. Trimming removed 2 bases at V and 3 bases at J, with 7 bases between. The CDR3 spans 13 residues.

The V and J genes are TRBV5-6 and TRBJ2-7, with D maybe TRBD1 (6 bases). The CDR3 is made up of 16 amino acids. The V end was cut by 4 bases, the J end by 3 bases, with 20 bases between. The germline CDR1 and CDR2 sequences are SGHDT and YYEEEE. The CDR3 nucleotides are TGTGCCAGCAGCCTAGACAGGAGGAAGCTCAGCTACGAGCAGTACTTC. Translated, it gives CASSLDRRKLSYEQYF. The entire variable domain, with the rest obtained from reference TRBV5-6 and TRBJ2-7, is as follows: DAGVTQSPTHLIKTRGQQVTLRCSPKSGHDTVSWYQQALGQGPQFIFQYYEEEERQRGNFPDRFSGHQFPNYSSELNVNALLLGDSALYLCASSLDRRKLSYEQYFGPGTRLTVT.

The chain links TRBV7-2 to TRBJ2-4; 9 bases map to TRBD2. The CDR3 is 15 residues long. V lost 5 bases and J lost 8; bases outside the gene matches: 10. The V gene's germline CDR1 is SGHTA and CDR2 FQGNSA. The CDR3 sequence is CASSPVAGVQDIQYF. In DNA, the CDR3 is TGTGCCAGCAGCCCAGTAGCGGGAGTACAGGACATTCAGTACTTC.

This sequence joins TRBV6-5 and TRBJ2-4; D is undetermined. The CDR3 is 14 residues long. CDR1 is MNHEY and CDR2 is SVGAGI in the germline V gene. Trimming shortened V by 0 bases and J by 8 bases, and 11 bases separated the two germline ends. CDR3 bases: TGTGCCAGCAGTTACTCGCTGCTGGGTGACATTCAGTACTTC. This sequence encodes CASSYSLLGDIQYF.

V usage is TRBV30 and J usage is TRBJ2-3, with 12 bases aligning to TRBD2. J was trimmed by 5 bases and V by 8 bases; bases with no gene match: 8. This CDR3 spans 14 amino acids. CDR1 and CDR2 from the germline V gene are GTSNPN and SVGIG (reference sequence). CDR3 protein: CANLAGGPRDTQYF. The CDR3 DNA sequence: TGTGCCAACCTAGCGGGAGGGCCACGAGATACGCAGTATTTT.

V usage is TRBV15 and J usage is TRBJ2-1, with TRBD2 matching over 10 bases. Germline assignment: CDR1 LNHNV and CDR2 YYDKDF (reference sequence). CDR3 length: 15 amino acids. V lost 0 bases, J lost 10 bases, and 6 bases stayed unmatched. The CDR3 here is CATSRDRTSGLEQFF. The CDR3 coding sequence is TGTGCCACCAGCAGAGATAGGACTAGCGGACTAGAGCAGTTCTTC.

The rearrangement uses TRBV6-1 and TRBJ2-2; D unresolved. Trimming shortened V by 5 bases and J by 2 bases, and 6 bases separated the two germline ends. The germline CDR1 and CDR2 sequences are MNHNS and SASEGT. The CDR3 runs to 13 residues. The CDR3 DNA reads TGTGCCAGCAGTAAACATAACACCGGGGAGCTGTTTTTT. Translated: CASSKHNTGELFF.

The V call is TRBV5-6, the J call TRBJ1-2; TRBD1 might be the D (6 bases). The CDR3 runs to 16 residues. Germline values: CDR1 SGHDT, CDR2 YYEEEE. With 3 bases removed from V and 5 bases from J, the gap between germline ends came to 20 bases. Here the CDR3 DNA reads TGTGCCAGCAGCTGGAGGGAGAGGACAGCGAGTTATGGCTACACCTTC. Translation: CASSWRERTASYGYTF.

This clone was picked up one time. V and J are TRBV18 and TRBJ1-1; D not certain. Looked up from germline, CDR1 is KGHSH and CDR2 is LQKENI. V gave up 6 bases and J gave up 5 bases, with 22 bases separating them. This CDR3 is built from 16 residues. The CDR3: CASSADRGSSGTEAFF. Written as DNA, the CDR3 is TGTGCCAGCTCGGCTGACCGAGGGTCCTCGGGGACTGAAGCTTTCTTT.

The chain's CDR3 is CASRELRRGPSPRWQPQHF. In DNA form, the CDR3 reads TGTGCCAGCAGGGAATTGCGGCGTGGCCCCAGTCCGCGTTGGCAGCCCCAGCATTTT. The genes are TRBV5-8 and TRBJ1-5; D uncertain. The V gene lost 5 bases and the J gene lost 7 bases, with 31 bases spanning the gap. This CDR3 is built from 19 residues. Germline CDR1 is SGHTS and CDR2 is YDEGEE.

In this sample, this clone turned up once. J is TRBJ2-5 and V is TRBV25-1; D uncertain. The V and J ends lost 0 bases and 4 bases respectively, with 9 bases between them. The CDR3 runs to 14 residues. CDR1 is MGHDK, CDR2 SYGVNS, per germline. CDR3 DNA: TGTGCCAGCAGTGAATATTTATTCGGAGAGACCCAGTACTTC. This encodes CASSEYLFGETQYF.

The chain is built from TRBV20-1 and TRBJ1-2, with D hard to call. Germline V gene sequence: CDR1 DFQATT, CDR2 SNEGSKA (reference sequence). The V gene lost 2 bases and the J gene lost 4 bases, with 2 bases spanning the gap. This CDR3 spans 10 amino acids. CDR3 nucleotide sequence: TGCAGTGCTAGATCCTATGGCTACACCTTC. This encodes CSARSYGYTF.

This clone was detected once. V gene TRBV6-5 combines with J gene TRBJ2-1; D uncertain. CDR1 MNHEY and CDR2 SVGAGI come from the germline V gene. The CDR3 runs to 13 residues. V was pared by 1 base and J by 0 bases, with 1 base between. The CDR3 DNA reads TGTGCCAGCAGTTACTACTCCTACAATGAGCAGTTCTTC. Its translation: CASSYYSYNEQFF.

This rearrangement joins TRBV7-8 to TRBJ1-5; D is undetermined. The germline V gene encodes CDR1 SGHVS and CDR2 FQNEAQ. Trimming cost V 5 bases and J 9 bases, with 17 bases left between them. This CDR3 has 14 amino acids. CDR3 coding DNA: TGTGCCAGCAGCAAGGACCGCGCTGGTGCGCCCCAGCATTTT. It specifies CASSKDRAGAPQHF.